Sequencing of this T cell receptor beta chain was carried out in a study of regulatory T cells in long-lasting Graves disease. This clonotype was seen only a few times. The time point here: newly diagnosed GD, antithyroid drugs for less than 3 months. PBMC RNA was the source of the TCR library. Patients met American Thyroid Association criteria for Graves' disease. The CDR3 loop spans 13 amino acids. Germline V lookup: CDR1 MNHNS, CDR2 SASEGT. V lost 10 bases to trimming and J lost 6 bases, with 17 bases between them. Sequencing libraries for TCR beta were prepared with iRepertoire HTBI primers and Arm-PCR of CDR3 regions. TCRdb used MiXCR to reprocess the multiplex PCR reads, holding one entry per CDR3 protein. Among roughly 500,000 distinct CDR3 sequences listed, about 13% were seen once. This same sample was also part of a study on T cells in Graves' hyperthyroidism and ophthalmopathy. From that study: Orbital computed tomography, thyroid ultrasound, serum thyroxine and TRAb, and clinical symptoms together informed the diagnoses. The study used the HTBI primer set for a first-round RT-PCR of the TCR CDR3.

This specimen consisted of peripheral blood mononuclear cells (PBMCs), obtained at new diagnosis, from a patient treated with antithyroid drugs. The TCR sequence derives from a man aged 30 to 45 with Graves disease. The gene calls are TRBV6-1 and TRBJ2-3; D may correspond to TRBD1 or TRBD2 (5 bases each). The CDR3 DNA is TGTGCCACCGGGACCCACGTGGGCGATACGCAGTATTTT. The encoded protein is CATGTHVGDTQYF.